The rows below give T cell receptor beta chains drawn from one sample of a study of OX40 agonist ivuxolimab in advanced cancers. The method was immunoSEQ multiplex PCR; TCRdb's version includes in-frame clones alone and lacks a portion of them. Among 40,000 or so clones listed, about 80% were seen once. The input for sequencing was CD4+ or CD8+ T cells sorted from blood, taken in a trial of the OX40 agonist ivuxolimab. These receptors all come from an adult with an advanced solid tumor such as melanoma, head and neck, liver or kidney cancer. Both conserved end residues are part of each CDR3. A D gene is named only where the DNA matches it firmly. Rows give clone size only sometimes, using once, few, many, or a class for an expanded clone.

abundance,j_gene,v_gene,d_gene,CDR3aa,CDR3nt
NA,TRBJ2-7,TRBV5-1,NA,CASSLSGSDEQYF,TGCGCCAGCAGCTTGTCAGGGTCGGACGAGCAGTACTTC
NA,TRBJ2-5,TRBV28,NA,CASAEIGAETLHQETQYF,TGTGCCTCAGCAGAGATAGGGGCAGAGACACTCCACCAAGAGACCCAGTACTTC
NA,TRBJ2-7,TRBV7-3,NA,CASSFRSDSYEQYF,TGTGCCAGCAGCTTCCGGTCTGACAGCTACGAGCAGTACTTC
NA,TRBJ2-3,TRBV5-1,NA,CASSFRRVFTDTQYF,TGCGCCAGCAGCTTCCGACGGGTATTCACAGATACGCAGTATTTT
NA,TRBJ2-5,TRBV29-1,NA,CSVPVAGETRETQYF,TGCAGCGTTCCAGTGGCAGGCGAAACGAGAGAGACCCAGTACTTC
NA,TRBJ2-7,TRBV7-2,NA,CASSLSGGDTYEQYF,TGTGCCAGCAGCTTAAGTGGAGGGGATACCTACGAGCAGTACTTC
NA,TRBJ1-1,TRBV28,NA,CASSFNQVVRVSNTEAFF,TGTGCCAGCAGTTTTAATCAAGTAGTCCGGGTCTCGAACACTGAAGCTTTCTTT
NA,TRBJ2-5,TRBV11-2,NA,CASSLGEETQYF,TGTGCCAGCAGCTTAGGGGAAGAGACCCAGTACTTC
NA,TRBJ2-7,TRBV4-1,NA,CASSHRQATLGEQYF,TGCGCCAGCAGCCACAGACAGGCCACCCTCGGCGAGCAGTACTTC
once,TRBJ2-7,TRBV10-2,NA,CASGDWTTYEQYF,TGCGCCAGTGGGGACTGGACAACCTACGAGCAGTACTTC
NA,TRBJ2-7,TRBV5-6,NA,CASSPGGGLYEQYF,TGTGCCAGCAGCCCGGGTGGGGGTTTGTACGAGCAGTACTTC
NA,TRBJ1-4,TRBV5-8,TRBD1,CASSFGTGSNEKLFF,TGTGCCAGCAGCTTTGGGACAGGGTCTAATGAAAAACTGTTTTTT
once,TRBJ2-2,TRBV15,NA,CATSRDSGTGELFF,TGTGCCACCAGCAGAGATAGCGGAACCGGGGAGCTGTTTTTT
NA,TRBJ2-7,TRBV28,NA,CASPQLRGDYEQYF,TGTGCCAGCCCCCAGTTGCGTGGCGACTACGAGCAGTACTTC
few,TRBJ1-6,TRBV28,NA,CATQSSYNSPLHF,TGTGCCACCCAGAGCTCCTATAATTCACCCCTCCACTTT
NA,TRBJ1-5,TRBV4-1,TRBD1,CASSHEDRGYKGQPQHF,TGCGCCAGCAGCCACGAGGACAGGGGCTACAAGGGTCAGCCCCAGCATTTT
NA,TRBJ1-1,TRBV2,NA,CASLVEAFF,TGTGCCAGCCTCGTCGAAGCTTTCTTT
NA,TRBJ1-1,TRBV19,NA,CASREFGDTEAFF,TGTGCCAGTAGGGAATTCGGCGACACTGAAGCTTTCTTT
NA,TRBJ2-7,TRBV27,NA,CATYGQGFYEQYF,TGTGCCACGTACGGGCAGGGGTTCTACGAGCAGTACTTC
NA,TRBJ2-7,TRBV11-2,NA,CASSLLGDSRDEQYF,TGTGCCAGCAGCTTATTAGGCGACTCGCGGGACGAGCAGTACTTC
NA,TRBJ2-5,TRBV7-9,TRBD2,CASSSERESAQETQYF,TGTGCCAGCAGCTCGGAGCGGGAGTCCGCCCAAGAGACCCAGTACTTC
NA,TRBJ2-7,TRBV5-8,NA,CASSLAEGTYEQYF,TGTGCCAGCAGCTTGGCCGAGGGAACCTACGAGCAGTACTTC
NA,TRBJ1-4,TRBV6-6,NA,CACFGGREKLFF,TGTGCTTGTTTCGGGGGCAGAGAAAAACTGTTTTTT
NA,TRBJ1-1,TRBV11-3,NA,CASSLGAGKGYTEAFF,TGTGCCAGCAGCTTAGGGGCAGGGAAGGGTTACACTGAAGCTTTCTTT
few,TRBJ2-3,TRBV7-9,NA,CASSSGAAFTTDTQYF,TGTGCCAGCAGTTCAGGGGCCGCCTTTACCACAGATACGCAGTATTTT
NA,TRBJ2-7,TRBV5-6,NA,CASSLGVREQYF,TGTGCCAGCAGCTTGGGTGTCCGCGAGCAGTACTTC
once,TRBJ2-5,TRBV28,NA,CASSFGETQYF,TGTGCCAGCAGTTTTGGGGAGACCCAGTACTTC
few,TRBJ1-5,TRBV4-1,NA,CARAPDRGEKPQHF,TGCGCCAGGGCCCCCGACAGAGGGGAAAAGCCCCAGCATTTT
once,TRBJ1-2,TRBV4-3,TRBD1,CASSQDRGNYGYTF,TGCGCCAGCAGCCAAGACAGGGGGAACTATGGCTACACCTTC
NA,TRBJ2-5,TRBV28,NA,CASSPRATQYF,TGTGCCAGCAGCCCCCGGGCGACCCAGTACTTC